Shown below are 15 T cell receptor beta chains from a single sample sequenced in a study of shared clonotypes between healthy human individuals. Repertoires were generated with immunoSEQ multiplex PCR, while TCRdb's copy carries only in-frame clones and drops some. The repertoire holds millions of clones, just over 90% seen once, with 0.35% to 0.45% in the top ten. The specimen was naive CD4+ T cells from PBMCs. Noted subset: CD45RA+ positively selected. The receptors here all came from a man between 18 and 35 years old in good health. Some clones in this sample may be carry-over from other donors' samples.

The DNA of the CDR3 is TGTGCCAGTAGTATGGACTTATGGGGGCCTAGCGACGTATTTTCGGATACGCAGTATTTT. This encodes CASSMDLWGPSDVFSDTQYF. V and J are TRBV19 and TRBJ2-3; D is tentatively TRBD1 or TRBD2 (6 bases each). Germline-derived CDR1 and CDR2 are LNHDA and SQIVND (reference sequence). Trimming left V 3 bases short and J 6 bases short, with 31 bases between. This CDR3 is built from 20 residues.

The chain recombines TRBV18 with TRBJ2-3; D is unresolved. The CDR3 is 13 residues long. From germline, CDR1 is KGHSH and CDR2 LQKENI. With 1 base removed from V and 2 bases from J, the gap between germline ends came to 4 bases. CDR3 amino acids: CASSPLVTDTQYF. In nucleotides, the CDR3 is TGTGCCAGCTCACCACTAGTCACAGATACGCAGTATTTT.

The chain carries TRBV6-1 and TRBJ2-7, with 10 bases that match TRBD2. This CDR3 is 18 amino acids long. V shed 4 bases and J 2 bases; nucleotides not matched to a gene: 14. Germline CDR1 and CDR2: MNHNS and SASEGT. The DNA for the CDR3 is TGTGCCAGCAGTGGAGGGGGGCGGTGGACTAGCGGAGCCTACGAGCAGTACTTC. Its translation: CASSGGGRWTSGAYEQYF.

The V and J genes are TRBV28 and TRBJ2-1; D perhaps matches TRBD2 (5 bases). V gave up 3 bases and J gave up 0 bases, with 9 bases separating them. CDR1 and CDR2 (germline): MDHEN, SYDVKM. The length of the CDR3 is 15 residues. CDR3: CASSLDSYSYNEQFF. The DNA of the CDR3 is TGTGCCAGCAGTTTGGACTCTTACTCCTACAATGAGCAGTTCTTC.

The chain is built from TRBV5-1 and TRBJ2-6; D remains unclear. Trimming shortened V by 2 bases and J by 1 base, and 4 bases separated the two germline ends. Germline V gives CDR1 SGHRS, CDR2 YFSETQ. This CDR3 contains 14 residues. CDR3 bases: TGCGCCAGCAGCTTTAAGTCTGGGGCCAACGTCCTGACTTTC. Translating it yields CASSFKSGANVLTF.

The chain joins TRBV9 to TRBJ2-2; D gene ambiguous. CDR3 length equals 13 residues. Trimming took off 5 bases at V and 6 bases at J, with 11 bases between the two ends. Germline V gives CDR1 SGDLS, CDR2 YYNGEE. The CDR3 nucleotides read TGTGCCAGCAGTTCTACATGGGCCGGGGAGCTGTTTTTT. It is translated as CASSSTWAGELFF.

The V call is TRBV29-1, the J call TRBJ2-3; D is uncertain. The CDR3 is 11 amino acids. Germline values: CDR1 SQVTM, CDR2 ANQGSEA. V was pared by 7 bases and J by 6 bases, with 11 bases between. CDR3 nucleotides: TGCAGCGACCTCATTCTCGATACGCAGTATTTT. It encodes CSDLILDTQYF.

This sequence joins TRBV14 and TRBJ2-5, with 7 nucleotides matching TRBD2. The CDR3 runs 15 residues. The trim removed 7 bases at V and 3 bases at J, leaving 11 bases unmatched. CDR1 and CDR2 (germline): SGHDN, FVKESK. CDR3 region: CASTLSGAREETQYF. CDR3 in DNA: TGTGCCAGCACCTTAAGCGGGGCCAGGGAAGAGACCCAGTACTTC.

CDR3 protein: CASSVGPGTGELFF. The DNA for the CDR3 is TGTGCCAGCAGCGTAGGACCGGGGACCGGGGAGCTGTTTTTT. The chain uses TRBV5-4 and TRBJ2-2, with a weak D call TRBD2 (5 bases). The V end was cut by 4 bases, the J end by 5 bases, with 12 bases between. The germline V gene encodes CDR1 SGHNT and CDR2 YYREEE (reference sequence). There are 14 residues in the CDR3.

This chain connects TRBV5-1 to TRBJ1-1; D is uncertain. The V gene's germline CDR1 is SGHRS and CDR2 YFSETQ. V was clipped by 1 base and J by 2 bases, with 12 bases between them. CDR3 length: 15 residues. Written as DNA, the CDR3 is TGCGCCAGCAGCTTGTACCTGGTCCCCAACACTGAAGCTTTCTTT. It yields the protein CASSLYLVPNTEAFF.

This chain uses TRBV28 with TRBJ2-4; D ambiguous. This CDR3 region has 16 residues. Germline loops: CDR1 MDHEN, CDR2 SYDVKM. Trimming left V 5 bases short and J 0 bases short, with 14 bases between. Here the CDR3 DNA reads TGTGCCAGCAGTCTCATTAGAAGGAAAGCCAAAAACATTCAGTACTTC. Translating it yields CASSLIRRKAKNIQYF.

The genes are TRBV23-1 and TRBJ1-4; tentatively, D is TRBD1 (5 bases). TRBV23-1 is an ORF, with its function uncertain. The CDR3 runs 13 residues. V was pared by 7 bases and J by 10 bases, with 16 bases between. The DNA of the CDR3 is TGCGCCAGCAACATCGAAAGGGGAGGAAAACTGTTTTTT. Its translation: CASNIERGGKLFF.

This clone has just one count. The same CDR3 is also encoded by other DNA sequences in this sample. The V gene is TRBV2, the J gene TRBJ1-1, with D uncertain. Germline V gene data show CDR1 as SNHLY and CDR2 as FYNNEI. CDR3 length equals 13 residues. V dropped 4 bases and J dropped 0 bases, with 6 bases sitting between them. The CDR3: CASSGQLNTEAFF. The CDR3 DNA reads TGTGCCAGCAGTGGGCAGCTGAACACTGAAGCTTTCTTT.

The chain recombines TRBV4-3 with TRBJ1-5, with a tentative D call TRBD1 (5 bases). CDR1 and CDR2 (germline): LGHNA, YSLEER. V was shortened by 3 bases and J by 5 bases, with 8 bases between the two germline ends. The CDR3 sequence is 13 residues long. The CDR3 reads CASSQGGDQPQHF. DNA of the CDR3: TGCGCCAGCAGCCAGGGGGGAGATCAGCCCCAGCATTTT.

This chain joins TRBV28 and TRBJ1-5; the D is unclear. Germline values: CDR1 MDHEN, CDR2 SYDVKM. The ends were cut back, 7 bases at V and 2 bases at J, with 18 bases in the middle. This CDR3 spans 16 amino acids. CDR3: CASNKGGRARNQPQHF. The CDR3 coding sequence is TGTGCCAGCAACAAAGGTGGTCGGGCCCGCAATCAGCCCCAGCATTTT. Using reference TRBV28 and TRBJ1-5 for the parts outside the CDR3, the full variable domain is DVKVTQSSRYLVKRTGEKVFLECVQDMDHENMFWYRQDPGLGLRLIYFSYDVKMKEKGDIPEGYSVSREKKERFSLILESASTNQTSMYLCASNKGGRARNQPQHFGDGTRLSIL.